One T cell receptor beta chain is described in this entry. Its antigen is currently unknown. These data come from a study of T cells after posttransplantation cyclophosphamide. Whole-study results and caveats: Blood and skin or GI T cell repertoires showed limited TRB overlap.

Clones were sequenced by immunoSEQ multiplex PCR, and TCRdb holds only the in-frame ones, with some missing. Seen here are about 66,000 clones, around 93% observed once, and the top ten hold roughly 2.9%. The receptor comes from a woman aged 25 to 45 in good health and a related stem cell transplant donor. Material for sequencing was PBMCs.

CDR3 amino acids: CASRPGQNNSPLHF. In nucleotides, the CDR3 is TGTGCCAGCAGACCGGGACAAAATAATTCACCCCTCCACTTT. The J gene is TRBJ1-6, the V gene TRBV27; a weak D match, TRBD1 (6 bases). V lost 6 bases and J 5 bases, leaving 11 bases between the germline ends. This CDR3 is 14 amino acids long. Germline V gene data show CDR1 as MNHEY and CDR2 as SMNVEV (reference sequence).